The clone carrying this TCR beta chain was detected only a few times. The V gene's germline CDR1 is LNHDA and CDR2 SQIVND (reference sequence). The germline V and J ends were trimmed by 4 bases and 0 bases, with 10 bases remaining between them. The CDR3 extends over 14 amino acids. This specimen comes from a study of technical replicates of blood from a handful of donors. Using immunoSEQ multiplex PCR, the repertoire was profiled, and TCRdb retains in-frame clones only, with some absent. The data show tens of thousands of clones, 90% to 95% seen once. The specimen sequenced was T cells isolated from PBMCs. The chain is built from TRBV19 and TRBJ2-7; possible D gene TRBD2, 6 bases. The receptor was derived from a human donor in good health. The CDR3 loop reads CASSSRGGSYEQYF. In DNA, the CDR3 is TGTGCCAGTAGTAGTCGGGGAGGCTCCTACGAGCAGTACTTC.